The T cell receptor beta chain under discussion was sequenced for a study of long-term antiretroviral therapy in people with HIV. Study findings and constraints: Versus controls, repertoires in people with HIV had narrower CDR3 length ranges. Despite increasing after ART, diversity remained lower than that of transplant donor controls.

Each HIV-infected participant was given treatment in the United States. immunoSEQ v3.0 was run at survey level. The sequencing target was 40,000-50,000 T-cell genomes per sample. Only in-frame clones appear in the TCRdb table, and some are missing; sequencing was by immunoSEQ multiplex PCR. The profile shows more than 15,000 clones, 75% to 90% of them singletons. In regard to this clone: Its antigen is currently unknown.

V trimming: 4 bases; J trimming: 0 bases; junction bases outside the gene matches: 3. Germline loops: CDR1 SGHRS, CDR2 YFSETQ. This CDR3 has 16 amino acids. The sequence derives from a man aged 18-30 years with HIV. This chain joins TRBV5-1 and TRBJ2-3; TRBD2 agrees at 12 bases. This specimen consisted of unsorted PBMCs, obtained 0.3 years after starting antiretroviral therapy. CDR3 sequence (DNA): TGCGCCAGCAGCACACTAGCGGGGGGAAGCACAGATACGCAGTATTTT. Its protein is CASSTLAGGSTDTQYF.